Listed below are T cell receptor beta chains from one sample, sequenced in a study of T-cell reconstitution after alpha-beta-depleted transplantation in children. TCRdb reprocessed the PCR reads with MiXCR, giving one entry per CDR3 protein. The sample has fewer than 750,000 distinct CDR3 sequences, under 25% seen once. The material sequenced was PBMCs, mostly from graft donor cells, taken 360 days after TCRalphabeta/CD19-depleted stem cell transplant. The receptors come from a boy under two years old who had a stem cell transplant for acute myeloid leukemia, so the T cells may come from the graft donor. The CDR3 runs from the conserved cysteine through the conserved F or W. A D gene is named only where the DNA matches it firmly. Clone size, where shown, is once, few, many, or a class for clones that have expanded.

V gene	clone size	J gene	D gene	CDR3 protein	CDR3 DNA
TRBV7-9	once	TRBJ1-4	TRBD1	CASSLAGTGSNEKLFF	TGTGCCAGCAGCTTAGCCGGGACAGGGTCTAATGAAAAACTGTTTTTT
TRBV20-1	few	TRBJ1-6	NA	CSARDQWANSPLHF	TGCAGTGCTAGAGATCAGTGGGCTAATTCACCCCTCCACTTT
TRBV20-1	NA	TRBJ2-2	TRBD1	CSARSGGDRGTGELFF	TGCAGTGCTAGATCGGGTGGGGACAGGGGCACCGGGGAGCTGTTTTTT
TRBV12-3/TRBV12-4	NA	TRBJ1-2	TRBD1	CASGAGGLRYTF	TGTGCCAGCGGGGCAGGGGGGCTTCGCTACACCTTC
TRBV29-1	NA	TRBJ1-2	TRBD1	CSVPHRGYGYTF	TGCAGCGTGCCCCACAGGGGGTATGGCTACACCTTC
TRBV7-8	many	TRBJ2-2	TRBD2	CASSLVGLAGGTGELFF	TGTGCCAGCAGCTTAGTAGGCCTAGCGGGGGGGACCGGGGAGCTGTTTTTT
TRBV28	few	TRBJ2-3	TRBD1	CASSQRGTGRSDTQYF	TGTGCCAGCAGCCAACGGGGGACAGGGCGGTCAGATACGCAGTATTTT
TRBV6-1	few	TRBJ1-1	NA	CASSPRGDGTEAFF	TGTGCCAGCAGTCCCCGGGGTGACGGCACTGAAGCTTTCTTT
TRBV20-1	many	TRBJ1-4	NA	CSAASGNPNEKLFF	TGCAGTGCTGCTTCCGGGAATCCTAATGAAAAACTGTTTTTT
TRBV29-1	NA	TRBJ1-1	NA	CSVRRLNTEAFF	TGCAGCGTTCGCCGGTTGAACACTGAAGCTTTCTTT
TRBV4-1	NA	TRBJ2-2	TRBD2	CASSQEKRGSTGELFF	TGCGCCAGCAGCCAAGAGAAGCGGGGGTCGACCGGGGAGCTGTTTTTT